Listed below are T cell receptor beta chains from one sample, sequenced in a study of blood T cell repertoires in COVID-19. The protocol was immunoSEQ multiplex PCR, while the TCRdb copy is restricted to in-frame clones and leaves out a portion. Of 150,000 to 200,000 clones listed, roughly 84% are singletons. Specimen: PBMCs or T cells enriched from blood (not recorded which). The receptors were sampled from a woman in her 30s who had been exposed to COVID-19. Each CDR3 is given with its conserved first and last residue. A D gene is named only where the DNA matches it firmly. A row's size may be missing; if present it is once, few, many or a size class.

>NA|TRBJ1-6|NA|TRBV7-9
TGTGCCAGCAGCTTAGGACCCGCGGCACCCCTCCACTTT
CASSLGPAAPLHF
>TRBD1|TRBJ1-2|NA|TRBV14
TGTGCCAGCAGACGGACAGGGGTTAACTATGGCTACACCTTC
CASRRTGVNYGYTF
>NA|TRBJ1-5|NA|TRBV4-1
TGCGCCAGCAGTTCGACTGGAGGGCCCCAGCATTTT
CASSSTGGPQHF
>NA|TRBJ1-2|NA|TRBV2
TGTGCCAGCAGAATAGACACCGTTGGCTACACCTTC
CASRIDTVGYTF
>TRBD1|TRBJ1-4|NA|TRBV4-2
TGTGCCAGCAAGGGGGACAGGGGTTTTACTGAAAAACTGTTTTTT
CASKGDRGFTEKLFF
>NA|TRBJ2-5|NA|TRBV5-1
TGCGCCAGCAGCTTGGCCGGGGGAGGGGGAGAGACCCAGTACTTC
CASSLAGGGGETQYF
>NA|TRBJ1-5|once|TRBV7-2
TGTGCCAGCGGAGCAGGGCCGTATAGCAATCAGCCCCAGCATTTT
CASGAGPYSNQPQHF
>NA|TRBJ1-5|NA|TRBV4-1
TGCGCCAGCAGCCAATTAGAGAGGGGCAATCAGCCCCAGCATTTT
CASSQLERGNQPQHF
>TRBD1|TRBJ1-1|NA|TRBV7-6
TGTGCCAGCAGCGGGTGGGACAGGGGGCAGGCTTTCTTT
CASSGWDRGQAFF
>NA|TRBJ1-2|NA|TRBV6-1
TGTGCCAGCAGTGAACTGGCAGGGAAATATGGCTACACCTTC
CASSELAGKYGYTF
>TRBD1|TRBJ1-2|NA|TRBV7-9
TGTGCCAGCAGCTTAGCCTACAGGGGGGATGGCTACACCTTC
CASSLAYRGDGYTF
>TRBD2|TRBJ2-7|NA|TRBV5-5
TGTGCCAGCAGCCCATACTGGGAGGGAGGAGGAGAGCAGTACTTC
CASSPYWEGGGEQYF
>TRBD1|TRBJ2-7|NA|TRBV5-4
TGTGCCAGCAGCTTGGGTGTCTGGGACAGAGCCTACGAGCAGTACTTC
CASSLGVWDRAYEQYF
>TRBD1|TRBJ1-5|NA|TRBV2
TGTGCCAGCAGGGCGACAGGGTCCCGAAATCAGCCCCAGCATTTT
CASRATGSRNQPQHF
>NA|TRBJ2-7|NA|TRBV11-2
TGTGCCAGCAGACCCATTTCGAGACAATTCTACGAGCAGTACTTC
CASRPISRQFYEQYF
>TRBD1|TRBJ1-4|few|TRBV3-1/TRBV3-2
TGTGCCAGCAGCCAGACAGGGTGGAATGAAAAACTGTTTTTT
CASSQTGWNEKLFF
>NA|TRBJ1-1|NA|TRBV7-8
TGTGCCAGCAGCCACTTGGGGGCGAACACTGAAGCTTTCTTT
CASSHLGANTEAFF
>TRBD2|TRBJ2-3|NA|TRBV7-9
TGTGCCAGCAGCTTAGGACTAGCGGGGGGGAGCACAGATACGCAGTATTTT
CASSLGLAGGSTDTQYF
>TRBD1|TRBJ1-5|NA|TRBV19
TGTGCCAGTAGTATATCGCTAGGGGGCCATCAGCCCCAGCATTTT
CASSISLGGHQPQHF
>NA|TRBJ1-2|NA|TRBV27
TGTGCCAGCAGTCCCGAGACAGCTTATGGCTACACCTTC
CASSPETAYGYTF
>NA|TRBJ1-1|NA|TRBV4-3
TGCGCCAGCAGCTGGCGGGCAGCCGCGGGGGAAGCTTTCTTT
CASSWRAAAGEAFF
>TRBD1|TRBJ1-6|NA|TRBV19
TGTGCCAGTAGTTATCGACAGGGTAGGAATTCACCCCTCCACTTT
CASSYRQGRNSPLHF
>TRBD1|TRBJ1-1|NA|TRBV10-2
TGCGCCAGCAGTGAGTTCGTACAGGGGGCGGGGGACACTGAAGCTTTCTTT
CASSEFVQGAGDTEAFF
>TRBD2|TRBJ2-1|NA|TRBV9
TGTGCCAGCAGCGGGCTAGCGGGGGCAAACAATGAGCAGTTCTTC
CASSGLAGANNEQFF
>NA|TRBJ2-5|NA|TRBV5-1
TGCGCCAGCAGCCAGGGAGGAGAGACCCAGTACTTC
CASSQGGETQYF
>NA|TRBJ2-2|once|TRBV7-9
TGTGCCAGCAGAGAGACAGTCAGCGCCGGGGAGCTGTTTTTT
CASRETVSAGELFF
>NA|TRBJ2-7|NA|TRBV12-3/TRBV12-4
TGTGCCAGCAGTTTCACGGGGACCTACGAGCAGTACTTC
CASSFTGTYEQYF
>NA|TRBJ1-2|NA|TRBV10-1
TGCGCCAGCAGTGACCGACAGTTGGATGGCTACACCTTC
CASSDRQLDGYTF
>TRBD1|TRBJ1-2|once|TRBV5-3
TGTGCCAGAAGCGCCCCGGGACAGCCGGGCTATGGCTACACCTTC
CARSAPGQPGYGYTF
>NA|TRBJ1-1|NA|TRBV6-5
TGTGCCAGCAGTTACTCGAACACCATGAACACTGAAGCTTTCTTT
CASSYSNTMNTEAFF
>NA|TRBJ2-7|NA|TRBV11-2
TGTGCCAGCAGCTTATCCCGGGGGTCCTCGAGCTCCTACGAGCAGTACTTC
CASSLSRGSSSSYEQYF
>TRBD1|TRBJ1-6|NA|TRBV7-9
TGTGCCAGCAGCGTAGGACAGGGAAATAATTCACCCCTCCACTTT
CASSVGQGNNSPLHF
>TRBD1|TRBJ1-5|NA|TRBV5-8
TGTGCCAGCAGCTCCTGGACAGGGAAACAGCCCCAGCATTTT
CASSSWTGKQPQHF
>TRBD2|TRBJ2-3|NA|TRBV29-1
TGCAGCGTTCGACCGGGACTAGCGGGGGGCGGCACAGATACGCAGTATTTT
CSVRPGLAGGGTDTQYF
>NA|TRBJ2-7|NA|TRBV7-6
TGTGCCAGCAGCTCCTCTGGAGCCTACGAGCAGTACTTC
CASSSSGAYEQYF
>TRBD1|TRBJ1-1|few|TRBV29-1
TGCAGCGTCATGACAGGGCTAAGGGAAGCTTTCTTT
CSVMTGLREAFF
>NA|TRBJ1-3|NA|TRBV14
TGTGCCAGCAGCCAACGGGCCCGCAGGGACACCATATATTTT
CASSQRARRDTIYF
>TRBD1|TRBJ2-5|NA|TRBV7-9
TGTGCCAGCAGCTTAGTGGGGACAGGGGTCGCAGAGACCCAGTACTTC
CASSLVGTGVAETQYF
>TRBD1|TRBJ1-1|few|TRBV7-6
TGTGCCAGCAGCTTAGAGCCTGGGACAGGTTGGAACACTGAAGCTTTCTTT
CASSLEPGTGWNTEAFF
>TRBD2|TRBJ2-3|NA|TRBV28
TGTGCCAGCAGTTCCTCGGGACTAGCGGGGGCAAGCACAGATACGCAGTATTTT
CASSSSGLAGASTDTQYF
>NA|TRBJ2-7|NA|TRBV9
TGTGCCAGCAGCGCGACAGGCTCCCCTTCCTACGAGCAGTACTTC
CASSATGSPSYEQYF
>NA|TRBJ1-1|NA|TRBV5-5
TGTGCCAGCAGCTTACAGGGGAACACTGAAGCTTTCTTT
CASSLQGNTEAFF
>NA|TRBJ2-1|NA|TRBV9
TGTGCCAGCAGCGTAGCGATACTAGGTAGGCATGAGCAGTTCTTC
CASSVAILGRHEQFF
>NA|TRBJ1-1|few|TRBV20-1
TGCAGTGCTACGGGGAACACTGAAGCTTTCTTT
CSATGNTEAFF
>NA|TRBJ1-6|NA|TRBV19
TGTGCCAGTAGTATAGATCTCTGGACAGTTGTTTCACCCCTCCACTTT
CASSIDLWTVVSPLHF
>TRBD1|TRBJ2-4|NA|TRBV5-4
TGTGCCAGCAGCTTCCCGGGACAGGGGAAAAACATTCAGTACTTC
CASSFPGQGKNIQYF
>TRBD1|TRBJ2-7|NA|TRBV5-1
TGCGCCAGCAGGACAGGGGAGGAGCAGTACTTC
CASRTGEEQYF
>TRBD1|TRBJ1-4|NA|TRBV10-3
TGTGCCGTCAGACAGGGAATGGGAGAAAAACTGTTTTTT
CAVRQGMGEKLFF
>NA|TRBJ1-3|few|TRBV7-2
TGTGCCAGCAGCCAGACAGTGTCAGGGAACACCATATATTTT
CASSQTVSGNTIYF